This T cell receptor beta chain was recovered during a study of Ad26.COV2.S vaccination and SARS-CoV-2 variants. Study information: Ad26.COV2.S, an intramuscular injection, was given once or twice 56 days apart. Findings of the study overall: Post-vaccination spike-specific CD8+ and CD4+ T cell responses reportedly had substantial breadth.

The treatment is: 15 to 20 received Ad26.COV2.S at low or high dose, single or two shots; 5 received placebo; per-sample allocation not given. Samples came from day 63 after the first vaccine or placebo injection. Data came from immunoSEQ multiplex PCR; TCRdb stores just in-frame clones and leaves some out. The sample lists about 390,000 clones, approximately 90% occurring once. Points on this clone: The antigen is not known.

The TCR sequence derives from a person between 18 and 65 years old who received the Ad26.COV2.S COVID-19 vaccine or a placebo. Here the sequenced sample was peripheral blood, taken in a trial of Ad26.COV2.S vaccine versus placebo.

The CDR3 region is CASSKRIDAETQYF. The CDR3 bases are TGTGCCAGCAGTAAACGAATTGACGCGGAGACCCAGTACTTC. The chain joins TRBV27 to TRBJ2-5; D gene uncertain. The germline V gene has CDR1 MNHEY and CDR2 SMNVEV (reference sequence). Trimming shortened V by 5 bases and J by 5 bases, and 15 bases separated the two germline ends. The CDR3 has 14 residues.